These 23 T cell receptor beta chains came from one sample sequenced in a study of identical twins. Each CDR3 protein gets one entry after TCRdb re-called the 5' RACE reads with MiXCR. The repertoire holds hundreds of thousands of distinct CDR3 sequences, more than 20% seen once, with about 2.7% in the top ten. The same data also contributed to another study, on T cells expressing NK-cell markers.

Sequenced sample: CD4+ T cells sorted from blood. The source is a young woman in good health.

The V and J genes are TRBV10-3 and TRBJ2-3; D possibly corresponds to TRBD2 (5 bases). The germline gives CDR1 ENHRY, CDR2 SYGVKD. The CDR3 extends over 14 amino acids. V lost 6 bases, J lost 7 bases, and 17 bases lay in between. CDR3 protein: CAISSDFPPNTQYF. The CDR3 nucleotides are TGTGCCATCAGCTCGGACTTCCCCCCGAATACGCAGTATTTT.

V and J are TRBV2 and TRBJ2-7; 9 bases fit TRBD1. The CDR3 consists of 14 residues. Germline V gene sequence: CDR1 SNHLY, CDR2 FYNNEI. The V gene end was trimmed by 4 bases and the J gene end by 6 bases; junction bases not matched to a gene: 7. The CDR3 bases are TGTGCCAGCAGTGGTGGGACAGGGCCGGGCGAGCAGTACTTC. As protein: CASSGGTGPGEQYF.

This clonotype appeared a few times. This chain links TRBV20-1 with TRBJ1-5; D is undetermined. The CDR3 contains 12 residues. CDR1 and CDR2 (germline): DFQATT, SNEGSKA (reference sequence). V lost 6 bases to trimming and J lost 6 bases, with 12 bases between them. The CDR3 sequence is CSARVSGQPQHF. The CDR3 DNA sequence: TGCAGTGCACGCGTGTCGGGTCAGCCCCAGCATTTT.

This clonotype was seen a handful of times. CDR3 loop: CASSHTGPNSPLHF. CDR3 in DNA: TGTGCCAGCAGCCACACAGGCCCCAATTCACCCCTCCACTTT. The chain couples TRBV3-1 to TRBJ1-6; the D gene is possibly TRBD1 (5 bases). This CDR3 has 14 amino acids. Looked up from germline, CDR1 is LGHDT and CDR2 is YNNKEL (reference sequence). Trimming shortened V by 3 bases and J by 7 bases, and 10 bases separated the two germline ends.

This clonotype occurred a few times. This rearrangement joins TRBV6-4 to TRBJ2-7, with 8 bases fitting TRBD1. With 6 bases clipped from V and 2 bases from J, the junction kept 9 bases outside the gene matches. The CDR3 is made up of 15 amino acids. Germline CDR1 is MRHNA and CDR2 is SNTAGT. In nucleotides, the CDR3 is TGTGCCAGCAGGCGCTATGGACAGGGAGCCTACGAGCAGTACTTC. Translation gives CASRRYGQGAYEQYF.

This clonotype was counted between two and nine times. V and J are TRBV14 and TRBJ2-1, with D hard to call. There are 12 residues in the CDR3. Germline CDR1 is SGHDN and CDR2 is FVKESK. V shed 3 bases and J shed 10 bases, with 10 bases lying between them. The CDR3 DNA reads TGTGCCAGCAGCCAGCCATCCGGGGAGCAGTTCTTC. The encoded protein is CASSQPSGEQFF.

The genes are TRBV20-1 and TRBJ2-1; perhaps TRBD2 as D (5 bases). CDR3 length: 13 amino acids. Looked up from germline, CDR1 is DFQATT and CDR2 is SNEGSKA (reference sequence). Trimming left V 6 bases short and J 3 bases short, with 12 bases between. CDR3 amino acids: CSAPSGSYNEQFF. DNA of the CDR3: TGCAGTGCCCCATCGGGGAGCTACAATGAGCAGTTCTTC.

The chain couples TRBV29-1 to TRBJ1-1, with TRBD1 matching over 11 bases. CDR1 is SQVTM, CDR2 ANQGSEA, per germline. J lost 3 bases, V lost 6 bases, and 6 bases had no gene match. The length of the CDR3 is 14 residues. As DNA, the CDR3 is TGCAGCGTCGGGACAGGGGGGTCGTACACTGAAGCTTTCTTT. It is translated as CSVGTGGSYTEAFF.

The rearrangement links TRBV3-1 to TRBJ2-3; D might be TRBD1 (6 bases). The germline gives CDR1 LGHDT, CDR2 YNNKEL (reference sequence). V was trimmed by 4 bases and J by 5 bases, leaving 10 bases between them. The CDR3 spans 13 residues. Here the CDR3 reads CASSLRDKDTQYF. As DNA, the CDR3 is TGTGCCAGCAGCCTACGGGACAAAGATACGCAGTATTTT.

The rearrangement joins TRBV20-1 to TRBJ2-2; 14 bases fit TRBD2. The CDR3 is made up of 18 amino acids. V was clipped by 0 bases and J by 1 base; unmatched bases: 4. In germline, CDR1 is DFQATT, CDR2 SNEGSKA (reference sequence). Written as DNA, the CDR3 is TGCAGTGCTAGAGAGACTAGCGGGAGGGGTTGGAACACCGGGGAGCTGTTTTTT. This gives the protein CSARETSGRGWNTGELFF.

This clonotype has a handful of counts. The chain links TRBV6-5 to TRBJ2-1, with D tentatively TRBD2 (5 bases). The CDR3 contains 16 residues. V gave up 0 bases and J gave up 4 bases, with 13 bases separating them. Germline lookup yields CDR1 MNHEY and CDR2 SVGAGI. CDR3 sequence: CASSYSIALNYNEQFF. The CDR3 DNA sequence: TGTGCCAGCAGTTACTCGATAGCGCTCAATTACAATGAGCAGTTCTTC.

V usage is TRBV20-1 and J usage is TRBJ1-2; 9 nucleotides match TRBD1. Germline CDR1 and CDR2: DFQATT and SNEGSKA (reference sequence). The CDR3 is made up of 14 amino acids. Losses at the gene ends were 4 bases for V and 3 bases for J; bases not matched to a gene: 6. CDR3 sequence reads: CSATTGTGHYGYTF. The CDR3 DNA sequence: TGCAGTGCTACCACCGGGACAGGGCACTATGGCTACACCTTC.

This chain links TRBV5-6 with TRBJ1-2, with D tentatively TRBD1 (5 bases). The CDR3 contains 16 residues. Looked up from germline, CDR1 is SGHDT and CDR2 is YYEEEE. The V end lost 0 bases, the J end lost 2 bases, and 14 bases lay between the germline ends. The CDR3 region is CASSLDRGLLNYGYTF. For the CDR3, the DNA is TGTGCCAGCAGCTTGGATCGGGGCCTTTTAAACTATGGCTACACCTTC.

The chain is built from TRBV5-1 and TRBJ2-3; D not resolved. Germline assignment: CDR1 SGHRS and CDR2 YFSETQ. This CDR3 is built from 17 residues. Trimming took 4 bases from V and 2 from J, leaving 20 bases between them. CDR3 DNA sequence: TGCGCCAGCAGCGGCAACGCTGGACCTGCCTCCACAGATACGCAGTATTTT. Translated: CASSGNAGPASTDTQYF. Full variable domain (outside the CDR3, taken from reference TRBV5-1 and TRBJ2-3): KAGVTQTPRYLIKTRGQQVTLSCSPISGHRSVSWYQQTPGQGLQFLFEYFSETQRNKGNFPGRFSGRQFSNSRSEMNVSTLELGDSALYLCASSGNAGPASTDTQYFGPGTRLTVL.

This clonotype showed up just a few times. J is TRBJ1-3 and V is TRBV5-1; D unclear. The V gene's germline CDR1 is SGHRS and CDR2 YFSETQ. V gave up 4 bases and J gave up 4 bases, with 6 bases separating them. There are 12 residues in the CDR3. Here the CDR3 reads CASSGAGNTIYF. The CDR3 DNA reads as TGCGCCAGCAGCGGAGCCGGAAACACCATATATTTT.

This clonotype has only a few counts. J is TRBJ2-7 and V is TRBV20-1, with D tentatively TRBD2 (6 bases). This CDR3 comprises 15 residues. Germline loops: CDR1 DFQATT, CDR2 SNEGSKA (reference sequence). Trimming took off 2 bases at V and 2 bases at J, with 16 bases between the two ends. This CDR3 is CSARYKAGNPYEQYF. CDR3 nucleotide sequence: TGCAGTGCTAGATATAAAGCGGGTAACCCCTACGAGCAGTACTTC.

This clonotype was counted at least ten times. The V gene is TRBV29-1, the J gene TRBJ2-1, with a weak D call TRBD2 (5 bases). The V and J ends lost 4 bases and 6 bases respectively, with 10 bases between them. The CDR3 consists of 12 residues. From germline, CDR1 is SQVTM and CDR2 ANQGSEA. Here the CDR3 DNA reads TGCAGCGTTGTGGGAGACGCCAATGAGCAGTTCTTC. Its protein is CSVVGDANEQFF.

The chain joins TRBV5-1 to TRBJ2-4; no reliable D call. The CDR3 covers 16 residues. Trimming removed 1 base at V and 0 bases at J, with 11 bases between. CDR1 and CDR2 (germline): SGHRS, YFSETQ. The CDR3 nucleotides are TGCGCCAGCAGCTTGAGCGTTGTGGGAGCCAAAAACATTCAGTACTTC. This codes for CASSLSVVGAKNIQYF.

This clonotype was seen a handful of times. The V call is TRBV5-6, the J call TRBJ2-7; maybe TRBD1 (5 bases). The germline V and J ends were trimmed by 1 base and 2 bases, with 10 bases remaining between them. Germline CDR1 is SGHDT and CDR2 is YYEEEE. This CDR3 comprises 14 residues. The DNA for the CDR3 is TGTGCCAGCAGCTTGCTACAGGCCGCCTACGAGCAGTACTTC. The encoded protein is CASSLLQAAYEQYF.

The V and J genes are TRBV20-1 and TRBJ2-5; 8 bases align to TRBD1. Germline V gene sequence: CDR1 DFQATT, CDR2 SNEGSKA (reference sequence). The CDR3 runs 12 residues. V lost 6 bases and J lost 4; bases outside the gene matches: 4. CDR3 nucleotide sequence: TGCAGTGCCTACGACAGGGGAGAGACCCAGTACTTC. Its translation: CSAYDRGETQYF.

The J gene is TRBJ2-2, the V gene TRBV6-2 or TRBV6-3, with TRBD1 identical over 8 bases. CDR1 MNHEY and CDR2 SVGEGT come from the germline V gene. There are 15 residues in the CDR3. With 7 bases clipped from V and 1 base from J, the junction kept 5 bases outside the gene matches. The CDR3 coding sequence is TGTGCCAGCAACAAGGGGACAGGGAACACCGGGGAGCTGTTTTTT. This codes for CASNKGTGNTGELFF.

This clonotype was seen a handful of times. CDR3 nucleotide sequence: TGTGCCAGCAGCTTTGTCAGCGGGAGAGATACGCAGTATTTT. This codes for CASSFVSGRDTQYF. The V and J genes are TRBV5-8 and TRBJ2-3; TRBD2 aligns across 8 bases. The CDR3 has 14 residues. Germline assignment: CDR1 SGHTS and CDR2 YDEGEE. The J segment lost 5 bases and the V segment lost 2 bases, leaving 4 bases of the junction unmatched.

The chain joins TRBV6-2 or TRBV6-3 to TRBJ2-3; the D is unclear. Germline values: CDR1 MNHEY, CDR2 SVGEGT. The CDR3 sequence is 13 residues long. Trimming cost V 0 bases and J 2 bases, with 3 bases left between them. The CDR3 region has the DNA TGTGCCAGCAGTTACTCGACCACAGATACGCAGTATTTT. Its translation is CASSYSTTDTQYF.